This passage covers 11 T cell receptor beta chains from one sample sequenced in a study of blood T cell repertoires in COVID-19. Produced via immunoSEQ multiplex PCR; TCRdb's table is partial and in-frame only. Altogether about 110,000 clones are present, around 83% being singletons, with the ten largest covering around 3.4%. Sequencing was carried out using peripheral blood. The receptors here all came from a man between 40 and 49 years old with acute or convalescent COVID-19.

This clone is a singleton in its sample. The chain couples TRBV3-1 (or the pseudogene TRBV3-2) to TRBJ2-1; 7 bases agree with TRBD1. The V gene's germline CDR1 is LGHDT and CDR2 YNNKEL (reference sequence). J gave up 10 bases and V 2 bases, and 17 bases lay outside the gene matches. The CDR3 spans 17 residues. The CDR3 protein is CASSQPLARDSSGEQFF. DNA for the CDR3: TGTGCCAGCAGCCAACCTCTAGCCCGGGACAGCTCCGGCGAGCAGTTCTTC.

This sequence joins TRBV2 and TRBJ1-5; D is possibly TRBD1 (6 bases). The V and J ends lost 6 bases and 5 bases respectively, with 17 bases between them. This CDR3 is 15 amino acids long. Germline assignment: CDR1 SNHLY and CDR2 FYNNEI. CDR3 nucleotides: TGTGCCAGCAGCGCCGCACGGCAGGGGTATCAGCCCCAGCATTTT. Translated: CASSAARQGYQPQHF.

This clone has only one observation. The chain combines TRBV18 with TRBJ2-4; TRBD1 is a possible D gene (5 bases). The CDR3 runs to 13 residues. Looked up from germline, CDR1 is KGHSH and CDR2 is LQKENI. Trimming took 6 bases from V and 8 from J, leaving 14 bases between them. The CDR3 DNA sequence: TGTGCCAGCTCTTCAGGGTGGGCGGACATTCAGTACTTC. This gives the protein CASSSGWADIQYF.

The chain combines TRBV9 with TRBJ2-1, with 10 bases fitting TRBD2. The CDR3 sequence is 17 residues long. Germline V gives CDR1 SGDLS, CDR2 YYNGEE. Trimming at V came to 1 base and at J to 8 bases, leaving 12 bases not matched to a gene. CDR3 coding DNA: TGTGCCAGCAGCGTACGGCAGCGGGGGGGCTATGTAGATGAGCAGTTCTTC. Amino acid sequence: CASSVRQRGGYVDEQFF.

This clone was observed a few times. This chain connects TRBV15 to TRBJ2-5, with a possible D match to TRBD2 (6 bases). V gave up 0 bases and J gave up 8 bases, with 13 bases separating them. CDR3 length: 14 residues. The germline gives CDR1 LNHNV, CDR2 YYDKDF (reference sequence). The CDR3 DNA sequence: TGTGCCACCAGCAGAGATGTAACGGGGGAAACCCAGTACTTC. Protein: CATSRDVTGETQYF.

V usage is TRBV5-1 and J usage is TRBJ2-7; D ambiguous. The CDR3 loop spans 13 amino acids. The germline gives CDR1 SGHRS, CDR2 YFSETQ. V lost 3 bases and J lost 0, with 7 bases in between. Here the CDR3 DNA reads TGCGCCAGCAGCTACAGTTACTCCTACGAGCAGTACTTC. Translation: CASSYSYSYEQYF.

The V and J genes are TRBV12-5 and TRBJ2-7, with 7 positions matching TRBD1. The V segment lost 5 bases and the J segment 1 base; nucleotides outside the gene matches: 5. The germline V gene encodes CDR1 LGHNT and CDR2 FRNRAP. There are 14 residues in the CDR3. DNA for the CDR3: TGTGCTAGTGGTAAGACAGGGCCTTCCTACGAGCAGTACTTC. Its translation: CASGKTGPSYEQYF.

This clone has only a few counts. The genes are TRBV2 and TRBJ2-7; 8 bases fit TRBD1. Germline V lookup: CDR1 SNHLY, CDR2 FYNNEI. V was pared by 4 bases and J by 3 bases, with 5 bases of the junction left unmatched. This CDR3 contains 14 residues. The CDR3 DNA reads as TGTGCCAGCAGTGCGTGGACAGGGAGCTACGAGCAGTACTTC. Its protein product is CASSAWTGSYEQYF.

The chain is built from TRBV9 and TRBJ2-7; 8 bases are shared with TRBD2. CDR3 size: 15 residues. V was pared by 4 bases and J by 3 bases, with 9 bases of the junction left unmatched. Per germline, CDR1 SGDLS and CDR2 YYNGEE. The CDR3 DNA sequence: TGTGCCAGCAGCCCTAGCGGGCAGCTACTCTACGAGCAGTACTTC. Protein: CASSPSGQLLYEQYF.

This clone appeared once. The chain uses TRBV6-2 or TRBV6-3 and TRBJ1-2; 8 bases are shared with TRBD1. Germline CDR1 and CDR2: MNHEY and SVGEGT. This CDR3 comprises 14 residues. The J segment lost 5 bases and the V segment lost 2 bases, leaving 4 bases of the junction unmatched. CDR3 coding DNA: TGTGCCAGCAGTTACCTTGGACAGGGATATGGCTACACCTTC. Translation gives CASSYLGQGYGYTF.

The chain couples TRBV6-6 to TRBJ1-1; 10 bases are a match to TRBD1. V lost 7 bases to trimming and J lost 3 bases; unmatched junction nucleotides: 5. The CDR3 has 14 residues. The germline V gene has CDR1 MNHNY and CDR2 SVGAGI (reference sequence). CDR3 residues: CASNHGTGDTEAFF. The CDR3 DNA sequence: TGTGCCAGCAACCATGGGACAGGGGACACTGAAGCTTTCTTT.